Shown below are 32 T cell receptor beta chains from a single sample sequenced in a study of CD8 T cells in ankylosing spondylitis. TCRdb re-derived calls from the 5' RACE reads in MiXCR, one entry per CDR3 protein. The sample includes 200,000 to 300,000 distinct CDR3 sequences, 30% to 40% of them seen just once. Sequenced input: blood, either unsorted or a sorted T cell fraction (not recorded which). The receptors shown here come from a male donor with ankylosing spondylitis or in good health (not recorded which).

J is TRBJ2-7 and V is TRBV15; no firm D call. Germline CDR1 is LNHNV and CDR2 is YYDKDF (reference sequence). The CDR3 is 14 residues long. V lost 3 bases and J lost 2, with 11 bases in between. The CDR3 loop is CATSSAGSAYEQYF. CDR3 nucleotides: TGTGCCACCAGCAGTGCCGGGTCCGCCTACGAGCAGTACTTC.

The CDR3 nucleotides are TGCAGTGCTCACCTAGCGGGGGGGTTCGTGAATGAGCAGTTCTTC. Translating gives CSAHLAGGFVNEQFF. This chain joins TRBV20-1 and TRBJ2-1; 12 nucleotides agree with TRBD2. CDR3 length equals 15 residues. Unmatched junction bases numbered 9, after V lost 5 bases and J lost 7 bases. Per the germline V gene, CDR1 is DFQATT and CDR2 is SNEGSKA (reference sequence).

The chain links TRBV7-2 to TRBJ2-3, with 9 positions matching TRBD2. With 7 bases clipped from V and 1 base from J, the junction kept 3 bases outside the gene matches. Looked up from germline, CDR1 is SGHTA and CDR2 is FQGNSA. This CDR3 has 14 amino acids. The CDR3: CASMRGGGTDTQYF. In DNA form, the CDR3 reads TGTGCCAGCATGCGGGGGGGCGGCACAGATACGCAGTATTTT. The entire variable domain, with the rest obtained from reference TRBV7-2 and TRBJ2-3, is as follows: GAGVSQSPSNKVTEKGKDVELRCDPISGHTALYWYRQSLGQGLEFLIYFQGNSAPDKSGLPSDRFSAERTGGSVSTLTIQRTQQEDSAVYLCASMRGGGTDTQYFGPGTRLTVL.

The count of this clonotype is one. CDR3 DNA sequence: TGCGCCAGCGACAGGGGGGGCATTTGGGAGCAGTACTTC. Its protein is CASDRGGIWEQYF. This chain uses TRBV5-1 with TRBJ2-7; 9 positions agree with TRBD1. The junction had 9 bases not matched to a gene; V was cut back by 7 bases and J by 7 bases. CDR3 size: 13 residues. Per the germline V gene, CDR1 is SGHRS and CDR2 is YFSETQ.

This clonotype was observed a handful of times. V is TRBV20-1 and J is TRBJ1-6; possible D gene TRBD1, 5 bases. Trimming left V 1 base short and J 8 bases short, with 9 bases between. Germline CDR1 DFQATT, CDR2 SNEGSKA (reference sequence). The length of the CDR3 is 13 residues. In DNA, the CDR3 is TGCAGTGCTAGAGGGGACCCCGATTCACCCCTCCACTTT. It codes for CSARGDPDSPLHF.

This chain uses TRBV29-1 with TRBJ2-2, with 9 bases matching TRBD1. CDR1 SQVTM and CDR2 ANQGSEA come from the germline V gene. Losses at the gene ends were 7 bases for V and 8 bases for J; bases not matched to a gene: 11. The CDR3 has 14 residues. The CDR3 sequence: CSAPGQGVRGELFF. CDR3 coding DNA: TGCAGCGCACCGGGACAGGGTGTGAGAGGGGAGCTGTTTTTT.

This rearrangement joins TRBV5-5 to TRBJ1-1; D not certain. The ends were cut back, 0 bases at V and 5 bases at J, with 11 bases in the middle. This CDR3 region has 14 residues. Germline assignment: CDR1 SGHKS and CDR2 YYEKEE (reference sequence). The CDR3 is CASSLEWDGTEAFF. For the CDR3, the DNA is TGTGCCAGCAGCTTGGAATGGGATGGGACTGAAGCTTTCTTT. Variable domain in full (rest from reference TRBV5-5 and TRBJ1-1): DAGVTQSPTHLIKTRGQQVTLRCSPISGHKSVSWYQQVLGQGPQFIFQYYEKEERGRGNFPDRFSARQFPNYSSELNVNALLLGDSALYLCASSLEWDGTEAFFGQGTRLTVV.

The rearrangement links TRBV12-3 or TRBV12-4 to TRBJ2-3; perhaps TRBD1 as D (6 bases). This CDR3 region has 18 residues. Trimming cost V 5 bases and J 0 bases, with 21 bases left between them. This CDR3 is CASSLLIGQTPSTDTQYF. CDR3 DNA sequence: TGTGCCAGCAGTCTCCTGATAGGACAGACCCCTAGCACAGATACGCAGTATTTT.

V gene TRBV20-1 combines with J gene TRBJ2-3; 8 nucleotides line up with TRBD2. V was pared by 1 base and J by 1 base, with 10 bases of the junction left unmatched. There are 17 residues in the CDR3. CDR1 is DFQATT, CDR2 SNEGSKA, per germline (reference sequence). In DNA, the CDR3 is TGCAGTGCTAGAGGTCCCGGAGCGGGGGTCCGCACAGATACGCAGTATTTT. As protein: CSARGPGAGVRTDTQYF.

A few counts support this clonotype. The rearrangement links TRBV7-3 to TRBJ1-1, with 7 bases matching TRBD1. Germline lookup yields CDR1 SGHTA and CDR2 FQGTGA. This CDR3 is built from 13 residues. The V gene end was trimmed by 4 bases and the J gene end by 5 bases; junction bases not matched to a gene: 4. CDR3 DNA: TGTGCCAGCAGCTCCAGGGGGGGGACTGAAGCTTTCTTT. This codes for CASSSRGGTEAFF.

This chain uses TRBV12-3 or TRBV12-4 with TRBJ2-5; the D is unclear. Trimming left V 4 bases short and J 9 bases short, with 9 bases between. This CDR3 spans 11 amino acids. This CDR3 reads CASSSFVPQYF. In DNA, the CDR3 is TGTGCCAGCAGTTCCTTTGTCCCCCAGTACTTC.

In its sample, this clonotype was seen a few times. This chain links TRBV12-3 or TRBV12-4 with TRBJ1-2; the match to TRBD1 covers 8 bases. CDR3 length equals 13 residues. With 4 bases clipped from V and 3 bases from J, the junction kept 1 base outside the gene matches. The CDR3 spells CASSSDRDYGYTF. The CDR3 DNA reads as TGTGCCAGCAGTTCGGACAGGGACTATGGCTACACCTTC.

This clonotype was detected only a few times. This chain links TRBV5-1 with TRBJ1-3; D is possibly TRBD1 (5 bases). The CDR3 sequence is 13 residues long. CDR1 is SGHRS, CDR2 YFSETQ, per germline. V lost 1 base, J lost 6 bases, and 8 bases lay in between. DNA of the CDR3: TGCGCCAGCAGCTTGACAGGTTCAAACACCATATATTTT. It yields the protein CASSLTGSNTIYF.

This sequence joins TRBV29-1 and TRBJ2-1; 10 nucleotides agree with TRBD1. The V gene end was trimmed by 6 bases and the J gene end by 8 bases; junction bases not matched to a gene: 10. CDR3 length equals 14 residues. Per the germline V gene, CDR1 is SQVTM and CDR2 is ANQGSEA. CDR3 bases: TGCAGCGTCCCCCGACAGGGGGCATTGGATGAGCAGTTCTTC. Its protein is CSVPRQGALDEQFF.

The chain joins TRBV12-3 or TRBV12-4 to TRBJ2-7, with D uncertain. V gave up 2 bases and J gave up 1 base, with 6 bases separating them. The CDR3 totals 13 residues. CDR3 DNA sequence: TGTGCCAGCAGTTTACACGGGTCCTACGAGCAGTACTTC. Translated: CASSLHGSYEQYF.

This clonotype was picked up a small number of times. The chain joins TRBV20-1 to TRBJ2-2; the D gene is possibly TRBD1 (5 bases). Per germline, CDR1 DFQATT and CDR2 SNEGSKA (reference sequence). CDR3 length equals 12 residues. With 5 bases removed from V and 7 bases from J, the gap between germline ends came to 11 bases. This chain's CDR3 is CSADSYGGELFF. The CDR3 DNA sequence: TGCAGTGCTGACAGTTACGGCGGGGAGCTGTTTTTT.

The V call is TRBV20-1, the J call TRBJ2-5, with 7 bases lining up with TRBD2. CDR3 length: 12 amino acids. Germline assignment: CDR1 DFQATT and CDR2 SNEGSKA (reference sequence). The CDR3: CRGGEASETQYF. CDR3 bases: TGCAGGGGGGGGGAGGCGTCAGAGACCCAGTACTTC.

The V gene is TRBV12-3 or TRBV12-4, the J gene TRBJ2-7; D is unclear. The V and J ends lost 3 bases and 7 bases respectively, with 7 bases between them. CDR3 length equals 11 residues. CDR3 sequence reads: CASSFEEEQYF. CDR3 coding DNA: TGTGCCAGCAGTTTCGAGGAGGAGCAGTACTTC.

This clonotype was picked up many times. V usage is TRBV20-1 and J usage is TRBJ2-2; no firm D call. V was pared by 6 bases and J by 4 bases, with 9 bases between. The germline CDR1 and CDR2 sequences are DFQATT and SNEGSKA (reference sequence). The CDR3 extends over 12 amino acids. CDR3 in DNA: TGCAGTGCGGCTTCATCCACCGGGGAGCTGTTTTTT. Amino acids: CSAASSTGELFF.

The chain couples TRBV20-1 to TRBJ1-5, with D maybe TRBD1 (6 bases). Trimming removed 6 bases at V and 0 bases at J, with 15 bases between. CDR1 and CDR2 from the germline V gene are DFQATT and SNEGSKA (reference sequence). CDR3 length equals 15 residues. The CDR3 DNA is TGCAGTGCCCCGCCGGACAGCCATAGCAATCAGCCCCAGCATTTT. Its protein product is CSAPPDSHSNQPQHF.

The chain combines TRBV7-8 with TRBJ2-5; 8 nucleotides align to TRBD1. CDR3 length equals 13 residues. Trimming cost V 5 bases and J 4 bases; bases outside gene matches: 3. In germline, CDR1 is SGHVS, CDR2 FQNEAQ. The CDR3, as DNA: TGTGCCAGCAGCGGGGACAGGATAGAGACCCAGTACTTC. It yields the protein CASSGDRIETQYF.

This chain uses TRBV28 with TRBJ2-7, with 10 nucleotides matching TRBD1. V lost 8 bases to trimming and J lost 5 bases; unmatched junction nucleotides: 6. The CDR3 has 13 amino acids. Germline V lookup: CDR1 MDHEN, CDR2 SYDVKM. In DNA form, the CDR3 reads TGTGCCAGCGACAGGGGGCAAACTAACGAGCAGTACTTC. Translation gives CASDRGQTNEQYF.

The V gene is TRBV7-2, the J gene TRBJ2-1; 11 positions agree with TRBD2. The CDR3 is made up of 14 amino acids. The J segment lost 8 bases and the V segment lost 5 bases, leaving 5 bases of the junction unmatched. CDR1 is SGHTA and CDR2 is FQGNSA in the germline V gene. The CDR3 sequence is CASSDSGGAYEQFF. The CDR3 DNA sequence: TGTGCCAGCAGCGATAGCGGGGGGGCTTATGAGCAGTTCTTC.

The genes are TRBV20-1 and TRBJ1-1; 7 bases align to TRBD1. V shed 3 bases and J 4 bases; nucleotides not matched to a gene: 11. In germline, CDR1 is DFQATT, CDR2 SNEGSKA (reference sequence). This CDR3 has 15 amino acids. Here the CDR3 DNA reads TGCAGTGCTAGTCCGAGACAGGGTTGGGGCACTGAAGCTTTCTTT. Its translation: CSASPRQGWGTEAFF.

This clonotype was seen only a few times. The chain employs TRBV10-2 and TRBJ2-3, with TRBD1 matching 8 bases. CDR3 length: 14 amino acids. From germline, CDR1 is WSHSY and CDR2 SAAADI. The V and J ends lost 3 bases and 5 bases, in that order; junction bases with no gene match: 4. Here the CDR3 DNA reads TGCGCCAGCAGTGAAAACAGGGGGGAAGATACGCAGTATTTT. Protein product: CASSENRGEDTQYF.

This chain joins TRBV7-9 and TRBJ2-1; 9 positions match TRBD1. The CDR3 extends over 16 amino acids. From germline, CDR1 is SEHNR and CDR2 FQNEAQ (reference sequence). The V gene end was trimmed by 1 base and the J gene end by 6 bases; junction bases not matched to a gene: 7. CDR3 nucleotides: TGTGCCAGCAGCTTAGGGGAGGGACAGGGATCCAATGAGCAGTTCTTC. This sequence encodes CASSLGEGQGSNEQFF.

The J gene is TRBJ1-1, the V gene TRBV4-1; no definite D call. The germline CDR1 and CDR2 sequences are MGHRA and YSYEKL. This CDR3 comprises 15 residues. V gave up 0 bases and J gave up 3 bases, with 11 bases separating them. The CDR3 region has the DNA TGCGCCAGCAGCCAAGAGTCGAGACGGTACACTGAAGCTTTCTTT. This translates into CASSQESRRYTEAFF.

This clonotype came up a few times. This rearrangement joins TRBV12-3 or TRBV12-4 to TRBJ2-1; no clear D. The CDR3 runs 12 residues. Trimming took 1 base from V and 9 from J, leaving 7 bases between them. For the CDR3, the DNA is TGTGCCAGCAGTTTAGGGACGGGTGAGCAGTTCTTC. Encoded protein: CASSLGTGEQFF.

The rearrangement links TRBV27 to TRBJ2-5, with D perhaps TRBD1 (6 bases). The germline V gene encodes CDR1 MNHEY and CDR2 SMNVEV (reference sequence). Trimming removed 2 bases at V and 1 base at J, with 14 bases between. The CDR3 runs to 16 residues. The CDR3 sequence: CASSLRVMTGQETQYF. CDR3 in DNA: TGTGCCAGCAGTTTAAGAGTGATGACAGGCCAAGAGACCCAGTACTTC.

The rearrangement links TRBV29-1 to TRBJ2-7, with D tentatively TRBD2 (5 bases). V was trimmed by 7 bases and J by 1 base, leaving 8 bases between them. Germline V gene lookup returns CDR1 SQVTM and CDR2 ANQGSEA. The length of the CDR3 is 11 residues. The CDR3 DNA reads TGCAGCGCCGGAGGATCCTACGAGCAGTACTTC. It yields the protein CSAGGSYEQYF.

The rearrangement links TRBV7-9 to TRBJ1-2; D possibly corresponds to TRBD1 (5 bases). The CDR3 sequence is 13 residues long. Germline-derived CDR1 and CDR2 are SEHNR and FQNEAQ (reference sequence). V gave up 5 bases and J gave up 6 bases, with 13 bases separating them. CDR3 DNA sequence: TGTGCCAGCAGCCCAGACAGCGCGGATGGCTACACCTTC. It yields the protein CASSPDSADGYTF.

There are a few counts of this clonotype. CDR3 coding DNA: TGTGCCAGCAATCCCATGCGGAACACCGGGGAGCTGTTTTTT. Protein: CASNPMRNTGELFF. V gene TRBV12-3 or TRBV12-4 combines with J gene TRBJ2-2; D not certain. V gave up 7 bases and J gave up 1 base, with 10 bases separating them. This CDR3 region has 14 residues.